These 32 T cell receptor beta chains originate from one sample sequenced in a study of cytomegalovirus exposure and HLA in healthy donors. The method was immunoSEQ multiplex PCR; TCRdb's version includes in-frame clones alone and lacks a portion of them. The data contain fewer than 250,000 clones, about 84% of them seen just once; the ten biggest clones take up more than 1.1%. Sequenced input: PBMCs. These receptors were taken from a woman aged 18-29 years in good health and CMV-seronegative.

This chain uses TRBV7-6 with TRBJ2-5, with D possibly matching TRBD2 (5 bases). The CDR3 spans 15 residues. V lost 0 bases and J 4 bases, leaving 12 bases between the germline ends. CDR1 and CDR2 from the germline V gene are SGHVS and FNYEAQ. DNA of the CDR3: TGTGCCAGCAGCTTAGCTTTCGCGGGTCGAGAGACCCAGTACTTC. Its protein is CASSLAFAGRETQYF.

V gene TRBV10-1 combines with J gene TRBJ1-6, with unresolved D. From germline, CDR1 is WNHNN and CDR2 SYGVQD (reference sequence). This CDR3 contains 14 residues. Trimming removed 11 bases at V and 7 bases at J, with 18 bases between. The CDR3 spells CAGARRGGNSPLHF. The CDR3 DNA reads as TGCGCCGGAGCACGCCGGGGAGGGAATTCACCCCTCCACTTT.

CDR3 DNA: TGTGCCAGTAGTATAGATCGGCGGGGTTTACGAGAGCAGTACTTC. Its protein product is CASSIDRRGLREQYF. This chain joins TRBV19 and TRBJ2-7; the D gene is possibly TRBD2 (6 bases). CDR1 and CDR2 from the germline V gene are LNHDA and SQIVND (reference sequence). The V and J ends lost 0 bases and 7 bases respectively, with 16 bases between them. This CDR3 has 15 residues.

The gene calls are TRBV11-2 and TRBJ2-7; 14 positions agree with TRBD2. Germline V gene data show CDR1 as SGHAT and CDR2 as FQNNGV. The V gene end was trimmed by 3 bases and the J gene end by 1 base; junction bases not matched to a gene: 11. The CDR3 is 19 amino acids. The CDR3 coding sequence is TGTGCCAGCAGCTTCCCCCTGGGACTAGCGGGAGTGGGTTCCTACGAGCAGTACTTC. Translation gives CASSFPLGLAGVGSYEQYF.

This clone was found a few times. The J gene is TRBJ2-7, the V gene TRBV30, with a weak D call TRBD2 (6 bases). Germline CDR1 is GTSNPN and CDR2 is SVGIG (reference sequence). The V end was cut by 2 bases, the J end by 3 bases, with 14 bases between. The CDR3 is 14 amino acids. CDR3 sequence reads: CAWSRTMGGYEQYF. The CDR3 nucleotides read TGTGCCTGGAGTCGGACCATGGGAGGCTACGAGCAGTACTTC.

This chain uses TRBV7-6 with TRBJ2-7; TRBD1 is a possible D gene (7 bases). V dropped 5 bases and J dropped 0 bases, with 11 bases sitting between them. The germline V gene encodes CDR1 SGHVS and CDR2 FNYEAQ. This CDR3 spans 14 amino acids. CDR3 sequence reads: CASSRGTASYEQYF. The CDR3 DNA reads as TGTGCCAGCAGCCGGGGGACAGCCTCCTACGAGCAGTACTTC.

This clone was seen once. The chain carries TRBV2 and TRBJ2-1; TRBD2 matches 13 bases. The CDR3 has 17 residues. Germline V gene lookup returns CDR1 SNHLY and CDR2 FYNNEI. V lost 4 bases and J lost 14; bases outside the gene matches: 17. The CDR3 region is CASSGPQGLAGLSKEFF. CDR3 DNA: TGTGCCAGCAGTGGACCCCAGGGACTAGCGGGATTGTCTAAGGAGTTCTTC. Supplemented by reference TRBV2 and TRBJ2-1, the full variable domain reads EPEVTQTPSHQVTQMGQEVILRCVPISNHLYFYWYRQILGQKVEFLVSFYNNEISEKSEIFDDQFSVERPDGSNFTLKIRSTKLEDSAMYFCASSGPQGLAGLSKEFFGPGTRLTVL.

This clone was counted once. The rearrangement uses TRBV19 and TRBJ1-5; 7 bases are a match to TRBD1. The length of the CDR3 is 16 residues. In germline, CDR1 is LNHDA, CDR2 SQIVND (reference sequence). The V segment lost 3 bases and the J segment 4 bases; nucleotides outside the gene matches: 9. CDR3 region: CASSIFQGVRNQPQHF. CDR3 nucleotide sequence: TGTGCCAGTAGTATTTTTCAGGGGGTGAGAAATCAGCCCCAGCATTTT.

This clone has only one observation. The gene calls are TRBV4-1 and TRBJ2-2, with D possibly being TRBD2 (6 bases). Germline lookup yields CDR1 MGHRA and CDR2 YSYEKL. The V gene lost 1 base and the J gene lost 4 bases, with 13 bases spanning the gap. The CDR3 runs 16 residues. This chain's CDR3 is CASSQGRGRGTGELFF. The CDR3, as DNA: TGCGCCAGCAGCCAAGGGAGGGGTCGGGGCACCGGGGAGCTGTTTTTT.

Only a few counts were recorded for this clone. CDR3 in amino acids: CASSRQAWEKLFF. CDR3 DNA: TGTGCCAGCAGTCGACAGGCTTGGGAAAAACTGTTTTTT. The J gene is TRBJ1-4, the V gene TRBV6-1, with D possibly being TRBD1 (6 bases). With 5 bases removed from V and 8 bases from J, the gap between germline ends came to 12 bases. This CDR3 has 13 residues. Germline values: CDR1 MNHNS, CDR2 SASEGT.

J is TRBJ1-3 and V is TRBV30, with a tentative D call TRBD1 (5 bases). The CDR3 length is 14 residues. Trimming shortened V by 0 bases and J by 3 bases, and 9 bases separated the two germline ends. Per the germline V gene, CDR1 is GTSNPN and CDR2 is SVGIG (reference sequence). The CDR3 DNA sequence: TGTGCCTGGAGTGTCAAGGGGTTTGGAAACACCATATATTTT. It translates to CAWSVKGFGNTIYF.

J is TRBJ1-2 and V is TRBV27; tentatively, D is TRBD1 (5 bases). The CDR3 has 14 amino acids. The V and J ends lost 2 bases and 6 bases respectively, with 13 bases between them. Germline CDR1 is MNHEY and CDR2 is SMNVEV (reference sequence). This chain's CDR3 is CASSLRGSINGYTF. The CDR3 DNA follows: TGTGCCAGCAGTTTACGGGGGTCCATTAATGGCTACACCTTC.

In regard to this clone: The sample contains more than one DNA sequence encoding this CDR3. The chain combines TRBV5-1 with TRBJ2-1; 9 bases agree with TRBD2. Looked up from germline, CDR1 is SGHRS and CDR2 is YFSETQ. With 4 bases clipped from V and 6 bases from J, the junction kept 8 bases outside the gene matches. The CDR3 contains 15 residues. The DNA for the CDR3 is TGCGCCAGCAGCCCGGGGCTAGCGGGACCCAATGAGCAGTTCTTC. It is translated as CASSPGLAGPNEQFF.

This chain connects TRBV5-5 to TRBJ2-1; TRBD2 agrees at 11 bases. Germline loops: CDR1 SGHKS, CDR2 YYEKEE (reference sequence). Trimming removed 3 bases from V and 8 bases from J; junction bases left unmatched: 13. CDR3 length equals 17 residues. The CDR3 DNA reads as TGTGCCAGCAGCTACTCGACCGGGCTAGCGGGAGGCTATGAGCAGTTCTTC. Its translation: CASSYSTGLAGGYEQFF. Combining the CDR3 with reference TRBV5-5 and TRBJ2-1 gives the whole variable domain DAGVTQSPTHLIKTRGQQVTLRCSPISGHKSVSWYQQVLGQGPQFIFQYYEKEERGRGNFPDRFSARQFPNYSSELNVNALLLGDSALYLCASSYSTGLAGGYEQFFGPGTRLTVL.

The sample holds one count of this clone. This chain connects TRBV7-3 to TRBJ1-1; D gene uncertain. Germline assignment: CDR1 SGHTA and CDR2 FQGTGA. The CDR3 length is 16 residues. V lost 5 bases and J lost 3, with 19 bases in between. The CDR3 spells CASSPRGGRVDTEAFF. The CDR3, as DNA: TGTGCCAGCAGCCCCCGGGGAGGGCGGGTCGACACTGAAGCTTTCTTT.

The CDR3 spells CASSPGLTVYQPQHF. CDR3 in DNA: TGTGCCAGTAGCCCGGGACTGACGGTTTATCAGCCCCAGCATTTT. V is TRBV19 and J is TRBJ1-5, with D maybe TRBD1 (5 bases). The CDR3 has 15 residues. V gave up 6 bases and J gave up 5 bases, with 17 bases separating them. Germline CDR1 reads LNHDA; CDR2 reads SQIVND (reference sequence).

This chain uses TRBV7-9 with TRBJ2-1; 7 nucleotides align to TRBD2. The CDR3 consists of 14 residues. The J segment lost 5 bases and the V segment lost 5 bases, leaving 6 bases of the junction unmatched. The germline V gene encodes CDR1 SEHNR and CDR2 FQNEAQ (reference sequence). CDR3 nucleotides: TGTGCCAGCAGCCCGGGACTAACCGACAATGAGCAGTTCTTC. It is translated as CASSPGLTDNEQFF.

V is TRBV5-1 and J is TRBJ2-1; 7 bases are shared with TRBD1. The CDR3 sequence is 14 residues long. J lost 2 bases, V lost 4 bases, and 3 bases had no gene match. The germline V gene encodes CDR1 SGHRS and CDR2 YFSETQ. This CDR3 reads CASSETGPYNEQFF. The CDR3 bases are TGCGCCAGCAGCGAGACAGGGCCCTACAATGAGCAGTTCTTC.

This clone was seen ten or more times. J is TRBJ2-7 and V is TRBV5-1, with D perhaps matching TRBD1 (6 bases). The V end lost 2 bases, the J end lost 6 bases, and 15 bases lay between the germline ends. This CDR3 is 14 amino acids long. The germline V gene encodes CDR1 SGHRS and CDR2 YFSETQ. CDR3 sequence (DNA): TGCGCCAGCAGCTTAGAACAGGGAAGGTCCGAGCAGTACTTC. Residues: CASSLEQGRSEQYF.

The V and J genes are TRBV6-6 and TRBJ1-4; TRBD1 matches at 10 bases. After removal of 5 bases from V and 8 bases from J, the junction contained 8 bases not matched to a gene. CDR3 length: 15 amino acids. Germline-derived CDR1 and CDR2 are MNHNY and SVGAGI (reference sequence). CDR3 sequence reads: CASSPTGTGAEKLFF. CDR3 coding DNA: TGTGCCAGCAGTCCAACCGGGACAGGGGCCGAAAAACTGTTTTTT.

The table lists this clone with a count of one. V is TRBV12-5 and J is TRBJ2-5; maybe TRBD1 (5 bases). The V and J ends lost 0 bases and 2 bases respectively, with 10 bases between them. This CDR3 spans 15 amino acids. The germline CDR1 and CDR2 sequences are LGHNT and FRNRAP. The CDR3 region is CASGLVQSGQETQYF. The CDR3 DNA reads as TGTGCTAGTGGTTTGGTACAGTCAGGGCAAGAGACCCAGTACTTC.

At least ten counts were recorded for this clone. The rearrangement links TRBV6-4 to TRBJ2-7; TRBD2 agrees at 9 bases. CDR3 length: 16 residues. Trimming cost V 4 bases and J 7 bases; bases outside gene matches: 14. The germline CDR1 and CDR2 sequences are MRHNA and SNTAGT. The CDR3: CASSGSSGGTIDEQYF. The CDR3 DNA reads as TGTGCCAGCAGTGGGTCAAGCGGGGGGACCATTGATGAGCAGTACTTC.

The chain recombines TRBV7-3 with TRBJ1-6; no definite D call. Trimming left V 5 bases short and J 7 bases short, with 15 bases between. CDR1 and CDR2 from the germline V gene are SGHTA and FQGTGA. This CDR3 region has 15 residues. Written as DNA, the CDR3 is TGTGCCAGCAGCCTCCGGGGTGCCCCAAATTCACCCCTCCACTTT. Translating it yields CASSLRGAPNSPLHF.

The chain combines TRBV5-1 with TRBJ2-2; possible D gene TRBD2, 6 bases. Trimming left V 1 base short and J 0 bases short, with 13 bases between. CDR3 length: 17 residues. Germline-derived CDR1 and CDR2 are SGHRS and YFSETQ. CDR3 loop: CASSLMPSVANTGELFF. CDR3 DNA: TGCGCCAGCAGCTTGATGCCTAGCGTAGCGAACACCGGGGAGCTGTTTTTT.

This clone has more than one count but fewer than ten. The rearrangement uses TRBV7-6 and TRBJ1-5, with D unclear. Per the germline V gene, CDR1 is SGHVS and CDR2 is FNYEAQ. Deletions cut 2 bases from V and 5 bases from J, with 10 bases between. The CDR3 runs to 14 residues. The CDR3 loop is CASSLSPSDQPQHF. CDR3 coding DNA: TGTGCCAGCAGCTTAAGCCCATCCGATCAGCCCCAGCATTTT.

This clone has only one observation. This chain connects TRBV6-5 to TRBJ1-4; 7 bases fit TRBD1. J gave up 7 bases and V 1 base, and 6 bases lay outside the gene matches. The CDR3 has 15 amino acids. Per the germline V gene, CDR1 is MNHEY and CDR2 is SVGAGI. The CDR3 is CASSYLRQGGEKLFF. The CDR3 coding sequence is TGTGCCAGCAGTTACTTGCGACAGGGAGGTGAAAAACTGTTTTTT.

V gene TRBV19 combines with J gene TRBJ2-7; 9 nucleotides match TRBD2. Germline loops: CDR1 LNHDA, CDR2 SQIVND (reference sequence). CDR3 size: 16 residues. V trimming: 1 base; J trimming: 0 bases; junction bases outside the gene matches: 4. CDR3 protein: CASSIVLAGSSYEQYF. In DNA form, the CDR3 reads TGTGCCAGTAGTATAGTGCTAGCGGGGAGCTCCTACGAGCAGTACTTC.

The chain has TRBV7-3 and TRBJ2-7; 11 nucleotides line up with TRBD2. Germline lookup yields CDR1 SGHTA and CDR2 FQGTGA. V was pared by 5 bases and J by 2 bases, with 11 bases of the junction left unmatched. The CDR3 has 17 amino acids. The CDR3 protein is CASSPLPGTSGTYEQYF. In DNA form, the CDR3 reads TGTGCCAGCAGCCCCCTCCCCGGGACTAGCGGCACCTACGAGCAGTACTTC. The whole variable domain, remainder taken from reference TRBV7-3 and TRBJ2-7, is GAGVSQTPSNKVTEKGKYVELRCDPISGHTALYWYRQSLGQGPEFLIYFQGTGAADDSGLPNDRFFAVRPEGSVSTLKIQRTERGDSAVYLCASSPLPGTSGTYEQYFGPGTRLTVT.

The J gene is TRBJ2-7, the V gene TRBV2; 15 bases align to TRBD2. CDR3 length: 17 amino acids. Germline CDR1 SNHLY, CDR2 FYNNEI. Germline trimming cut 4 bases from V and 3 bases from J; bases unmatched to any gene: 7. CDR3 bases: TGTGCCAGCAGTGGGACTAGCGGGAGGGCCCCCGACTACGAGCAGTACTTC. Amino acids: CASSGTSGRAPDYEQYF.

The chain has TRBV27 and TRBJ2-7; TRBD2 might be the D (5 bases). The CDR3 runs to 12 residues. Germline CDR1 is MNHEY and CDR2 is SMNVEV (reference sequence). Trimming shortened V by 3 bases and J by 6 bases, and 9 bases separated the two germline ends. CDR3 nucleotide sequence: TGTGCCAGCAGTTTGTTAGGGAGCGAGCAGTACTTC. Translating it yields CASSLLGSEQYF.

This chain links TRBV6-1 with TRBJ2-5; 12 nucleotides line up with TRBD2. V was pared by 4 bases and J by 5 bases, with 11 bases of the junction left unmatched. Germline V lookup: CDR1 MNHNS, CDR2 SASEGT. The CDR3 runs to 17 residues. The CDR3 reads CASSGLGLAGPGETQYF. CDR3 bases: TGTGCCAGCAGTGGCCTGGGACTAGCGGGCCCTGGGGAGACCCAGTACTTC.

The chain employs TRBV7-2 and TRBJ2-1; 9 nucleotides line up with TRBD2. The J segment lost 12 bases and the V segment lost 4 bases, leaving 13 bases of the junction unmatched. Germline V CDR1 and CDR2: SGHTA, FQGNSA. The CDR3 consists of 15 residues. DNA of the CDR3: TGTGCCAGCAGCTCCGGACTAGCGCCTACCGCCGTGCAGTTCTTC. This gives the protein CASSSGLAPTAVQFF.